This T cell receptor beta chain originates from a study of response to subunit inactivated influenza vaccine. Study-wide results and limits: It was the authors' suggestion that each seasonal influenza vaccination recruits few new T cells.

This clonotype was observed a handful of times. Its antigen is unidentified. Per germline, CDR1 ENHRY and CDR2 SYGVKD. Trimming left V 8 bases short and J 4 bases short, with 10 bases between. The CDR3 totals 12 residues. Each CDR3 protein gets one entry after TCRdb re-called the RT-PCR reads with MiXCR. The sample lists 300,000 to 350,000 distinct CDR3 sequences; 21% were seen once. The TCR comes from a man aged 50 to 69 who received an inactivated influenza vaccine. The J gene is TRBJ2-3, the V gene TRBV10-3; D gene ambiguous. The sample was PBMCs from blood, taken less than 22 months after vaccination. CDR3 amino acids: CAIGAPADTQYF. The CDR3 nucleotides are TGTGCCATCGGAGCACCAGCAGATACGCAGTATTTT.